A selection of T cell receptor beta chains follows, all from one sample in a study of blood T cell repertoires in COVID-19. This table comes from immunoSEQ multiplex PCR, and its TCRdb copy is limited to in-frame clones, with some not included. The table records 150,000 to 200,000 clones, just under 95% of them present only once. Material for sequencing was peripheral blood. The receptors come from a woman aged 45-65 years with acute or convalescent COVID-19. Each CDR3 is given without its conserved first and last residue. Each record gives: D gene, V gene, clone size, CDR3 length, CDR3 protein. A D gene is named only where the DNA matches it firmly. Size values are once, few and many counts, or a class for expanded clones, and some rows have none.

>NA|TRBV9|NA|13
ASSVDGGANTEAF
>NA|TRBV20-1|NA|9
SVAGAHEQY
>TRBD2|TRBV12-5|NA|14
ASGFGGSGGAGELF
>TRBD2|TRBV5-1|NA|12
ASSLERGWNEQF
>NA|TRBV9|NA|14
ASSAYGYSSTDTQY
>NA|TRBV7-3|NA|13
ASSLLQGNTGELF
>TRBD1|TRBV7-9|NA|13
ASSDQGVSDYGYT
>NA|TRBV3-1/TRBV3-2|once|13
ASSQDVTGANVLT
>TRBD2|TRBV5-8|NA|16
ASSLGLAGESPTGEQF
>NA|TRBV27|NA|10
ASRTATYEQY
>TRBD2|TRBV9|NA|13
ASSVGGGSGETQY
>TRBD1|TRBV18|NA|19
ASSPYSSTGRTSPGANVLT
>NA|TRBV7-2|NA|12
ASSFITSSYEQY
>TRBD1|TRBV18|NA|11
ASSQGVQGQTF
>TRBD1|TRBV3-1/TRBV3-2|NA|13
ASSQEGGGNQPQH
>NA|TRBV7-7|NA|14
ASSPRGAANTGELF
>NA|TRBV18|NA|13
ASSRNAQAGTEAF
>NA|TRBV19|NA|11
ASSIWQGQPQH
>NA|TRBV27|NA|13
ASRAPQGRNSPLH
>NA|TRBV7-9|NA|11
ASSLDRHTEAF
>TRBD2|TRBV14|NA|12
ASSQDRGLNEQF
>NA|TRBV7-9|once|12
ASSFDNMNTEAF
>TRBD1|TRBV19|NA|11
ASSRDREGTQY
>NA|TRBV2|NA|9
ASSGNGAQY
>NA|TRBV21-1|NA|12
ASSKGQLENTIY
>NA|TRBV19|NA|14
ASSPGRGTGANVLT
>NA|TRBV7-9|NA|12
ASSLGRGWGTIY
>TRBD2|TRBV27|NA|14
ASSSIAGGYTGELF